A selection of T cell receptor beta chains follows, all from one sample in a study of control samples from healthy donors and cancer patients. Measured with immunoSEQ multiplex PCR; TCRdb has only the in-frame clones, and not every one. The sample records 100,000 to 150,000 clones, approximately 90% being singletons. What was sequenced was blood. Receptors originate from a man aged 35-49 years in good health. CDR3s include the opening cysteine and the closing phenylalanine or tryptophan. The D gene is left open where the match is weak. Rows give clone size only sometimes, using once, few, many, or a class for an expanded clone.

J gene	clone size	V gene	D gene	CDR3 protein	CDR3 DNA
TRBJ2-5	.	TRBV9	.	CASSVEGQQETQYF	TGTGCCAGCAGCGTAGAAGGACAGCAAGAGACCCAGTACTTC
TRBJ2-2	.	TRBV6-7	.	CARDGSGELFF	TGTGCCCGCGACGGGTCCGGGGAGCTGTTTTTT
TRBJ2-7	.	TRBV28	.	CASRSTRRGTAYEQYF	TGTGCCAGCAGATCAACTCGTCGTGGTACCGCCTACGAGCAGTACTTC
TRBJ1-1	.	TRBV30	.	CAWGKHENTEAFF	TGTGCCTGGGGTAAGCATGAGAACACTGAAGCTTTCTTT
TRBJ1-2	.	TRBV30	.	CAWSTLRGPSLNYGYTF	TGTGCCTGGAGTACCCTAAGGGGACCTTCCTTGAACTATGGCTACACCTTC
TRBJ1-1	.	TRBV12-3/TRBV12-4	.	CASSQDSYTEAFF	TGTGCCAGCAGTCAAGACAGTTACACTGAAGCTTTCTTT
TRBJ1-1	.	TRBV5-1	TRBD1	CASSLEGGAAFF	TGCGCCAGCAGCCTGGAAGGGGGCGCGGCTTTCTTT
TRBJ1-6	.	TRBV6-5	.	CASSYSRDNSPLHF	TGTGCCAGCAGTTACTCAAGGGATAATTCACCCCTCCACTTT
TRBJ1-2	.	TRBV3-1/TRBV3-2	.	CASSQDSGHFPWGYGYTF	TGTGCCAGCAGCCAAGATTCGGGACATTTTCCCTGGGGCTATGGCTACACCTTC
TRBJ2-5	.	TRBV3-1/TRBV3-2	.	CASSQSETQYF	TGTGCCAGCAGCCAGTCGGAGACCCAGTACTTC
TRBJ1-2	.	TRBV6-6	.	CASREPPPTSNYGYTF	TGTGCCAGCAGGGAACCACCGCCGACAAGTAACTATGGCTACACCTTC
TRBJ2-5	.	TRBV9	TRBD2	CASSGSGGATQYF	TGTGCCAGCAGCGGTAGCGGGGGGGCGACCCAGTACTTC
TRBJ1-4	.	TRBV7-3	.	CASSLRATNEKLFF	TGTGCCAGCAGCTTAAGAGCAACTAATGAAAAACTGTTTTTT
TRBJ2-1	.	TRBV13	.	CASSLGRNEQFF	TGTGCCAGCAGCCTAGGGAGAAATGAGCAGTTCTTC
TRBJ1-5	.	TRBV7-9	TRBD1	CASSSGQESRQPQHF	TGTGCCAGCAGCTCAGGACAGGAGAGCAGGCAGCCCCAGCATTTT
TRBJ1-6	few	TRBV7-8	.	CASSNPSGGNSPLHF	TGTGCCAGCAGCAACCCTTCAGGTGGGAATTCACCCCTCCACTTT
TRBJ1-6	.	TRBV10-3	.	CAITQGNNSPLHF	TGTGCCATCACACAGGGAAATAATTCACCCCTCCACTTT
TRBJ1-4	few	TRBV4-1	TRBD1	CASSQEGQSWEKLFF	TGCGCCAGCAGCCAAGAGGGACAGTCCTGGGAAAAACTGTTTTTT